This is a list of T cell receptor beta chains from one sample in a study of blood T cells in healthy people across ages. In TCRdb, the 5' RACE reads were re-called with MiXCR into one record per CDR3 protein. The sample has over 1,200,000 distinct CDR3 sequences, around 59% seen once. The sample taken for sequencing was blood. All receptors come from a man aged 18 to 29 in good health. Both conserved end residues are part of each CDR3.

length	V	J	CDR3
18	TRBV2	TRBJ2-1	CASSLGTSGPSSYNEQFF
16	TRBV7-8	TRBJ2-5	CASSLRLAGAGHEQYF
14	TRBV29-1	TRBJ2-2	CSVAGLANTGELFF
18	TRBV20-1	TRBJ2-7	CSAPTDQNRDRGYYEQYF
14	TRBV5-5	TRBJ2-5	CASSWGEGQETQYF
12	TRBV30	TRBJ1-2	CACLPKSEGYTF
15	TRBV27	TRBJ1-6	CASSKKTGNRSPLHF
14	TRBV14	TRBJ2-1	CASSFFGSWNEQFF
10	TRBV29-1	TRBJ1-1	CSGRNTEAFF
12	TRBV29-1	TRBJ1-1	CSVHPGPTEAFF
14	TRBV5-1	TRBJ2-7	CASSETSGYYEQYF
15	TRBV25-1	TRBJ2-3	CASSVHPQGTDTQYF
16	TRBV5-1	TRBJ2-3	CASSGQSGYGADTQYF
15	TRBV20-1	TRBJ2-1	CSASGGLAGMDEQFF
16	TRBV5-1	TRBJ2-1	CASSPLPGTGDNEQFF
16	TRBV18	TRBJ2-2	CASSPRGERHTGELFF
12	TRBV29-1	TRBJ1-3	CSAGTVPNTIYF
19	TRBV20-1	TRBJ2-1	CSARLAGGPARVYYNEQFF
17	TRBV5-1	TRBJ2-7	CASTQGRASGVTDEQYF
16	TRBV2	.	CASSDLAPSSYNEQYF
12	TRBV6-1	TRBJ2-3	CASWGAGDTQYF
15	TRBV7-8	TRBJ1-1	CASSLMGARSTEAFF
14	TRBV20-1	TRBJ1-5	CSARTGFSNQPQHF
13	TRBV29-1	TRBJ1-4	CSVTNNLNEKLFF
15	TRBV12-3/TRBV12-4	TRBJ2-1	CASKIAGGPYNEQFF
12	TRBV29-1	TRBJ2-7	CSVEVSIYEQYF
11	TRBV7-9	TRBJ2-5	CASRFEETQYF
17	TRBV12-3/TRBV12-4	TRBJ2-7	CASSPSPGQGRGYEQYF
12	TRBV6-5	TRBJ1-2	CASLRRGYGYTF
11	TRBV10-3	TRBJ2-1	CAISAKHEQFF
16	TRBV28	TRBJ2-3	CASSSPGLAGTDTQYF
16	TRBV28	TRBJ2-7	CASRRGRAGPSYEQYF
15	TRBV27	TRBJ2-7	CASSFRARGAYEQYF
19	TRBV7-9	TRBJ2-5	CASSPRYAGGGLYQETQYF
16	TRBV6-2/TRBV6-3	TRBJ2-1	CASSPLPYREVNEQFF
22	TRBV27	TRBJ2-5	CASSSTEPRLAGGSSYQETQYF
14	TRBV11-2	TRBJ2-2	CASSPNRGTGELFF
14	TRBV4-1	TRBJ2-4	CASSQVGERNIQYF
16	TRBV7-9	TRBJ2-3	CASSLGDRAFTDTQYF
14	TRBV12-3/TRBV12-4	TRBJ1-2	CASSRLQSNYGYTF
17	TRBV7-9	TRBJ2-1	CASSLTATSGSYNEQFF
16	TRBV2	TRBJ2-1	CASNHERGLPHNEQFF
15	TRBV6-5	TRBJ2-1	CASRTDYYSYNEQFF
14	TRBV10-3	TRBJ2-1	CAIGTGSSYNEQFF
15	TRBV6-5	TRBJ1-1	CASSPGQPAGTEAFF
14	TRBV2	TRBJ2-3	CASSSRDRGGTQYF
12	TRBV20-1	TRBJ1-4	CSARDRAGKLFF